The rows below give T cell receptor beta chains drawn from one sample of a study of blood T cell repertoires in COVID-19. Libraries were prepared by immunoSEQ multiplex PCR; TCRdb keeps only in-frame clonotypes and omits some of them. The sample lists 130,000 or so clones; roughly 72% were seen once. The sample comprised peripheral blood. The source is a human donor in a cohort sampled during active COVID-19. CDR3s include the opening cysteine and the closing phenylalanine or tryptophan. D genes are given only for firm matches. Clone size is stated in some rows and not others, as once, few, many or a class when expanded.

CASSVSGPGWQPQHF	TGCGCCAGCAGTGTATCAGGCCCCGGTTGGCAGCCCCAGCATTTT	-	-	TRBJ1-5	TRBV10-2
CASSQGFDPTGANTEAFF	TGCGCCAGCAGCCAAGGATTCGATCCGACAGGGGCGAACACTGAAGCTTTCTTT	-	TRBD1	TRBJ1-1	TRBV4-1
CASSAAGGAADTQYF	TGTGCCAGCAGTGCAGCGGGGGGGGCGGCAGATACGCAGTATTTT	-	TRBD2	TRBJ2-3	TRBV6-1
CASSPGGNQPQHF	TGTGCCAGCAGTCCGGGGGGGAATCAGCCCCAGCATTTT	-	-	TRBJ1-5	TRBV12-3/TRBV12-4
CASSDPSGETQYF	TGTGCCAGCAGTGATCCTAGCGGGGAGACCCAGTACTTC	-	TRBD2	TRBJ2-5	TRBV25-1
CASSLMGREQYF	TGTGCCAGCAGTTTAATGGGGCGCGAGCAGTACTTC	-	-	TRBJ2-7	TRBV27
CASSSRTVNNSPLHF	TGTGCCAGCAGCAGCCGGACAGTAAATAATTCACCCCTCCACTTT	-	-	TRBJ1-6	TRBV5-4
CASSKGGQGTEAFF	TGTGCCAGCAGCAAAGGCGGACAGGGAACTGAAGCTTTCTTT	-	-	TRBJ1-1	TRBV21-1
CASSIQARSIYGYTF	TGTGCCAGTAGTATACAGGCTCGGTCAATCTATGGCTACACCTTC	-	-	TRBJ1-2	TRBV19
CASDTRSYNEQFF	TGTGCCAGCGACACCCGATCCTACAATGAGCAGTTCTTC	few	-	TRBJ2-1	TRBV2
CASSLVAGATNYGYTF	TGTGCCAGCAGCTTAGTGGCAGGGGCTACTAACTATGGCTACACCTTC	once	-	TRBJ1-2	TRBV7-8
CASSDPTVSTDTQYF	TGTGCCAGCAGCGACCCGACTGTGAGCACAGATACGCAGTATTTT	once	-	TRBJ2-3	TRBV6-5
CASSDAQGAIGYTF	TGTGCCAGCAGCGACGCCCAGGGGGCGATTGGCTACACCTTC	-	TRBD1	TRBJ1-2	TRBV9
CASSMQEFYEQYF	TGTGCCAGTAGTATGCAAGAGTTCTACGAGCAGTACTTC	once	-	TRBJ2-7	TRBV19
CASSLSGGIHEQYF	TGTGCCAGCAGTTTATCCGGGGGGATCCACGAGCAGTACTTC	-	TRBD2	TRBJ2-7	TRBV27
CSASSSGVNEQFF	TGCAGTGCTAGTTCCAGCGGGGTAAATGAGCAGTTCTTC	-	TRBD2	TRBJ2-1	TRBV20-1
CASAYGTSGVGELFF	TGTGCTAGTGCCTACGGGACTAGCGGGGTAGGGGAGCTGTTTTTT	-	TRBD2	TRBJ2-2	TRBV12-5
CASSYSHGAYF	TGTGCCAGCAGTTACTCTCATGGGGCGTACTTC	-	-	TRBJ2-4	TRBV6-6
CSVYRNTEAFF	TGCAGCGTTTACAGGAACACTGAAGCTTTCTTT	many	-	TRBJ1-1	TRBV29-1
CASSLLQGYGYTF	TGCGCCAGCAGCTTGTTACAGGGTTATGGCTACACCTTC	-	-	TRBJ1-2	TRBV5-1
CASSEAAQGAGGYTF	TGTGCCAGCAGTGAAGCGGCCCAGGGCGCCGGCGGCTACACCTTC	-	-	TRBJ1-2	TRBV2
CASSPPGGSEKLFF	TGTGCCAGCAGCCCGCCCGGGGGAAGTGAAAAACTGTTTTTT	-	-	TRBJ1-4	TRBV6-6
CASSPDRGNFDEQFF	TGTGCCAGCAGCCCGGACAGGGGTAATTTCGATGAGCAGTTCTTC	-	TRBD1	TRBJ2-1	TRBV7-8
CASSRGAGANVLTF	TGTGCCAGCAGTCGGGGAGCAGGGGCCAACGTCCTGACTTTC	-	-	TRBJ2-6	TRBV27
CASSQDWDRVNLYEQYF	TGCGCCAGCAGCCAGGACTGGGACAGGGTGAACCTCTACGAGCAGTACTTC	once	TRBD1	TRBJ2-7	TRBV5-1
CASSQGGQANTEAFF	TGCGCCAGCAGCCAAGGGGGACAGGCGAACACTGAAGCTTTCTTT	few	TRBD1	TRBJ1-1	TRBV4-1
CASSLAGTGRSEQFF	TGTGCCAGCAGCTTAGCGGGGACAGGTCGTAGTGAGCAGTTCTTC	-	TRBD1	TRBJ2-1	TRBV7-9
CASSVGGYSNQPQHF	TGTGCCAGCAGCGTTGGGGGGTATAGCAATCAGCCCCAGCATTTT	-	-	TRBJ1-5	TRBV28
CASSLGDWSSYEQYF	TGTGCCAGCAGCCTAGGGGACTGGAGCTCCTACGAGCAGTACTTC	few	-	TRBJ2-7	TRBV7-9
CASSFSRGGSYEQYF	TGTGCCAGCAGCTTTTCGAGAGGAGGTTCCTACGAGCAGTACTTC	-	-	TRBJ2-7	TRBV11-2
CASSLTPGGGPAEQYF	TGCGCCAGCAGCTTGACTCCCGGGGGGGGACCTGCCGAGCAGTACTTC	-	TRBD2	TRBJ2-7	TRBV5-1
CASSAQGYTQYF	TGTGCCAGCAGTGCACAGGGGTATACGCAGTATTTT	-	TRBD1	TRBJ2-3	TRBV3-1/TRBV3-2
CASSPTESTGELFF	TGTGCCAGCTCACCAACTGAGTCCACCGGGGAGCTGTTTTTT	once	-	TRBJ2-2	TRBV18
CASSSGGQGVLDTQYF	TGTGCCAGCAGCTCAGGAGGACAGGGAGTTTTGGATACGCAGTATTTT	few	TRBD1	TRBJ2-3	TRBV7-3
CSHHGTEAFF	TGCAGTCACCACGGCACTGAAGCTTTCTTT	-	-	TRBJ1-1	TRBV20-1
CASTLGTGNSPLHF	TGTGCCAGCACCCTCGGGACAGGGAATTCACCCCTCCACTTT	-	TRBD1	TRBJ1-6	TRBV14
CASSVGPGADTGELFF	TGTGCCAGCAGCGTAGGGCCAGGGGCAGACACCGGGGAGCTGTTTTTT	few	-	TRBJ2-2	TRBV9
CSVGQGAGGANVLTF	TGCAGCGTCGGACAGGGGGCTGGTGGGGCCAACGTCCTGACTTTC	-	TRBD1	TRBJ2-6	TRBV29-1
CASSVAPRGGYEQYF	TGTGCCAGCAGCGTAGCGCCGCGGGGGGGCTACGAGCAGTACTTC	-	TRBD2	TRBJ2-7	TRBV9
CASSGGGSSYVEAFF	TGCGCCAGCAGTGGGGGAGGGAGTTCCTATGTGGAAGCTTTCTTT	-	-	TRBJ1-1	TRBV5-1
CASSTQDRGYYGYTF	TGTGCCAGTAGTACACAAGACAGGGGGTACTATGGCTACACCTTC	once	TRBD1	TRBJ1-2	TRBV19
CAWSVIQGNTEAFF	TGTGCCTGGAGTGTTATACAGGGGAACACTGAAGCTTTCTTT	once	-	TRBJ1-1	TRBV30